This is a list of T cell receptor beta chains from one sample in a study of cytomegalovirus exposure and HLA in healthy donors. Assay used: immunoSEQ multiplex PCR; TCRdb lists only in-frame clones, some missing. Among about 88,000 clones listed, roughly 71% were seen once. Sequencing was carried out using PBMCs. These receptor sequences come from a man aged 50 to 60 in good health and CMV-seronegative. Both conserved end residues are part of each CDR3. D genes are given only for firm matches. Some rows have no size entry. The others give once, few or many, or a class for an expanded clone.

J gene,D gene,V gene,clone size,CDR3 DNA,CDR3 protein
TRBJ2-5,TRBD1,TRBV5-1,.,TGCGCCAGCTCGGACAGGGTGGGAGAGACCCAGTACTTC,CASSDRVGETQYF
TRBJ1-3,TRBD1,TRBV9,.,TGTGCCAGCAGCGTAGACGGACAGGTGGGAAACACCATATATTTT,CASSVDGQVGNTIYF
TRBJ1-1,TRBD1,TRBV5-5,few,TGTGCCAGCAGCTTGAACAGGGGGCTGACGAACACTGAAGCTTTCTTT,CASSLNRGLTNTEAFF
TRBJ1-3,TRBD1,TRBV7-2,.,TGTGCCAGCAGCTTCCTTCCTTTGGACAGGGCTGGAAACACCATATATTTT,CASSFLPLDRAGNTIYF
TRBJ1-1,TRBD1,TRBV30,.,TGTGCCTGGAGCGGGACAGGGGCTGAAGCTTTCTTT,CAWSGTGAEAFF
TRBJ1-2,TRBD1,TRBV2,.,TGTGCCAGCAACGAGGACAGGGAAATCTCTGGCTACACCTTC,CASNEDREISGYTF
TRBJ2-7,.,TRBV20-1,.,TGCAGTGCGGGTCAGGATCGGGGGCAGTACTTC,CSAGQDRGQYF
TRBJ1-6,TRBD1,TRBV28,.,TGTGCCAGCAGTTTAGGACAGGGCTATAATTCACCCCTCCACTTT,CASSLGQGYNSPLHF
TRBJ1-2,.,TRBV2,.,TGTGCCAGCAGTGACAGGAATGGCTACACCTTC,CASSDRNGYTF
TRBJ1-6,.,TRBV27,.,TGTGCCAGCAGTTTTCTTAGCAGGGCTTCACCCCTCCACTTT,CASSFLSRASPLHF
TRBJ1-2,.,TRBV4-3,few,TGCGCCAGCAGCCAAACAGGACGAGGCTACACCTTC,CASSQTGRGYTF
TRBJ1-2,.,TRBV2,.,TGTGCCAGCAGTGGTGGGGGCACAGGTGGCTACACCTTC,CASSGGGTGGYTF
TRBJ2-5,.,TRBV5-1,.,TGCGCCAGCAGCCGTGGAGGGCCGCGGGAGACCCAGTACTTC,CASSRGGPRETQYF
TRBJ2-5,TRBD1,TRBV2,.,TGTGCCAGCAGTGTGGTTCCGGGACAGGTGGTGGAGACCCAGTACTTC,CASSVVPGQVVETQYF
TRBJ2-7,.,TRBV15,.,TGTGCCACCAGCAGAGGCGGGGACAGACGGGTCGGCGAGCAGTACTTC,CATSRGGDRRVGEQYF
TRBJ1-5,.,TRBV2,once,TGTGCCAGCAGCGCGTGGGGCCCCCAACAGCCCCAGCATTTT,CASSAWGPQQPQHF
TRBJ2-7,TRBD1,TRBV28,.,TGTGCCAGCAGGCTTGGACAGGGGATCTACGAGCAGTACTTC,CASRLGQGIYEQYF
TRBJ1-1,.,TRBV29-1,once,TGCAGCGTTGAAGATTGGGGGGGGATGACTGAAGCTTTCTTT,CSVEDWGGMTEAFF
TRBJ1-2,TRBD1,TRBV4-3,.,TGCGCCAGCAGCCAGCCGGGACAGGGCTACTATGGCTACACCTTC,CASSQPGQGYYGYTF
TRBJ1-2,TRBD1,TRBV5-1,.,TGCGCCAGCAGCCTTATAGTCGGGACAGGGAGCTATGGCTACACCTTC,CASSLIVGTGSYGYTF
TRBJ2-5,TRBD1,TRBV4-1,.,TGCGCCAGCAGCCGCTGGGACAGGGGAAGCCAAGAGACCCAGTACTTC,CASSRWDRGSQETQYF
TRBJ1-1,TRBD1,TRBV27,.,TGTGCCAGCAGTTTACCGACGACAGGGGTCCCTGAAGCTTTCTTT,CASSLPTTGVPEAFF
TRBJ2-5,.,TRBV30,.,TGTGCCTGGAGTGTACTGCCTAGACGAGATAAGAGAACCCAGTACTTC,CAWSVLPRRDKRTQYF
TRBJ2-2,.,TRBV5-6,.,TGTGCCAGCAGCTTGTACTCCCACAGGAACACCGGGGAGCTGTTTTTT,CASSLYSHRNTGELFF
TRBJ2-4,TRBD2,TRBV4-2,.,TGTGCCAGCAGCCAAGGGGGACTGGGGGGGATCCTAGCCAAAAACATTCAGTACTTC,CASSQGGLGGILAKNIQYF
TRBJ1-1,.,TRBV7-3,.,TGTGCCAGCAGCCCACCGGGACACCCGAACACTGAAGCTTTCTTT,CASSPPGHPNTEAFF
TRBJ2-2,.,TRBV11-3,few,TGTGCCAGCAGCTTAGATCGCGCTTACGGGGAGCTGTTTTTT,CASSLDRAYGELFF
TRBJ1-3,TRBD1,TRBV2,.,TGTGCCAGCAGCGATGGACAGGGGAACTCTGGAAACACCATATATTTT,CASSDGQGNSGNTIYF
TRBJ2-3,.,TRBV9,few,TGTGCCAGCAGCGTAGGGGCAGATAGCACAGATACGCAGTATTTT,CASSVGADSTDTQYF
TRBJ2-2,.,TRBV7-6,once,TGTGCCAGCAGCTTAGCGGGAGTCCCCCCCGGGGAGCTGTTTTTT,CASSLAGVPPGELFF
TRBJ1-2,TRBD1,TRBV19,.,TGTGCCAGTGGCCGGGACAGGGGCCATCTCTATGGCTACACCTTC,CASGRDRGHLYGYTF
TRBJ1-4,TRBD1,TRBV7-2,.,TGTGCCAGCAGAGAACAGGGGGCGTCTAATGAAAAACTGTTTTTT,CASREQGASNEKLFF
TRBJ2-2,.,TRBV4-3,.,TGCGCCAGCAGCCTGCAGAAGGGGGATCGGGTCACCGGGGAGCTGTTTTTT,CASSLQKGDRVTGELFF
TRBJ2-7,.,TRBV5-6,.,TGTGCCAGCAGCTCCTACGACAGGACCTACGAGCAGTACTTC,CASSSYDRTYEQYF
TRBJ2-3,TRBD2,TRBV4-3,few,TGCGCCAGCAGCCTATTAGCGGGGAACACAGATACGCAGTATTTT,CASSLLAGNTDTQYF
TRBJ1-1,.,TRBV7-9,once,TGTGCCAGCAGCCCCGGGTGGCCTGAAGCTTTCTTT,CASSPGWPEAFF
TRBJ1-4,.,TRBV4-2,few,TGTGCCAGCAGCCAAGAGGCAGCAACTAATGAAAAACTGTTTTTT,CASSQEAATNEKLFF
TRBJ2-7,TRBD1,TRBV7-6,.,TGTGCCAGCAGCTTGCGGACAGGGCACGGTTTTTCTGGCTACGAGCAGTACTTC,CASSLRTGHGFSGYEQYF
TRBJ1-4,.,TRBV5-1,.,TGCGCCAGCAAGGGACAAATAACTAATGAAAAACTGTTTTTT,CASKGQITNEKLFF
TRBJ2-3,TRBD1,TRBV11-2,.,TGTGCCAGCAGCCGCTCAGGGGGCGGGGATACGCAGTATTTT,CASSRSGGGDTQYF